One and the same sample provided the 12 T cell receptor beta chains below, sequenced in a study of OX40 agonist ivuxolimab in advanced cancers. The repertoire was sequenced with immunoSEQ multiplex PCR; TCRdb's copy has only in-frame clones and lacks some. Among approximately 68,000 clones listed, roughly 90% were seen once. The sequences come from CD4+ or CD8+ T cells sorted from blood, collected in a trial of the OX40 agonist ivuxolimab. The receptor source for this set is an adult with an advanced solid tumor such as melanoma, head and neck, liver or kidney cancer.

The rearrangement joins TRBV13 to TRBJ1-4, with D hard to call. The V gene lost 3 bases and the J gene lost 4 bases, with 6 bases spanning the gap. The CDR3 extends over 13 amino acids. CDR1 PRHDT and CDR2 FYEKMQ come from the germline V gene (reference sequence). The CDR3 is CASSFRGNEKLFF. CDR3 in DNA: TGTGCCAGCAGCTTTCGGGGTAATGAAAAACTGTTTTTT.

This chain joins TRBV27 and TRBJ2-2; 10 bases match TRBD2. Per germline, CDR1 MNHEY and CDR2 SMNVEV (reference sequence). Trimming cost V 2 bases and J 4 bases; bases outside gene matches: 4. The length of the CDR3 is 16 residues. Written as DNA, the CDR3 is TGTGCCAGCAGTTTACCAGCGGGGGGGTCCACCGGGGAGCTGTTTTTT. Translation: CASSLPAGGSTGELFF.

This rearrangement joins TRBV7-9 to TRBJ2-6; weak D call: TRBD1 (5 bases). Germline CDR1 SEHNR, CDR2 FQNEAQ (reference sequence). V was shortened by 7 bases and J by 4 bases, with 11 bases between the two germline ends. This CDR3 region has 14 residues. Written as DNA, the CDR3 is TGTGCCAGCACCCTCCCAGGGGGGGCCAACGTCCTGACTTTC. Translated: CASTLPGGANVLTF.

This chain joins TRBV6-5 and TRBJ2-7; 7 positions match TRBD1. CDR1 MNHEY and CDR2 SVGAGI come from the germline V gene. The CDR3 runs 15 residues. The trim removed 4 bases at V and 4 bases at J, leaving 10 bases unmatched. This CDR3 is CASSLQTGASYEQYF. CDR3 in DNA: TGTGCCAGCAGTTTGCAAACAGGGGCCTCATACGAGCAGTACTTC.

The V and J genes are TRBV4-3 and TRBJ1-3; D remains ambiguous. The CDR3 loop spans 17 amino acids. Germline CDR1 LGHNA, CDR2 YSLEER. Trimming stripped 1 base from V and 3 bases from J, with 16 bases between. The CDR3 spells CASSQALRGQFGNTIYF. CDR3 sequence (DNA): TGCGCCAGCAGCCAAGCCCTCCGTGGGCAGTTTGGAAACACCATATATTTT.

The CDR3 sequence: CASSQDTRGPYEQYF. CDR3 coding DNA: TGCGCCAGCAGCCAAGATACGAGGGGGCCCTACGAGCAGTACTTC. This chain uses TRBV4-3 with TRBJ2-7, with 7 bases identical to TRBD1. There are 15 residues in the CDR3. With V trimmed by 0 bases and J by 2 bases, 4 bases remained unmatched. From germline, CDR1 is LGHNA and CDR2 YSLEER.

This sequence joins TRBV27 and TRBJ2-7; TRBD2 agrees at 10 bases. This CDR3 is built from 16 residues. The V gene's germline CDR1 is MNHEY and CDR2 SMNVEV (reference sequence). With V trimmed by 6 bases and J by 0 bases, 8 bases remained unmatched. The chain's CDR3 is CASSRGLADYSYEQYF. Here the CDR3 DNA reads TGTGCCAGCAGCCGCGGACTAGCGGATTACTCCTACGAGCAGTACTTC.

The chain recombines TRBV7-9 with TRBJ2-7; the match to TRBD1 covers 7 bases. The CDR3 sequence is 14 residues long. CDR1 SEHNR and CDR2 FQNEAQ come from the germline V gene (reference sequence). CDR3 nucleotides: TGTGTCGGGATGGCAGGGGGAAACCAATACGAGCAGTACTTC. Residues: CVGMAGGNQYEQYF. The full variable domain, in which reference TRBV7-9 and TRBJ2-7 provide the parts outside the CDR3, is DTGVSQNPRHKITKRGQNVTFRCDPISEHNRLYWYRQTLGQGPEFLTYFQNEAQLEKSRLLSDRFSAERPKGSFSTLEIQRTEQGDSAMYLCVGMAGGNQYEQYFGPGTRLTVT.

This sequence joins TRBV9 and TRBJ2-3; 7 bases are a match to TRBD1. CDR1 is SGDLS, CDR2 YYNGEE, per germline. V trimming: 0 bases; J trimming: 5 bases; junction bases outside the gene matches: 6. This CDR3 comprises 15 residues. CDR3 sequence (DNA): TGTGCCAGCAGCGTAGGTGAAACAGGGGTAGATACGCAGTATTTT. It codes for CASSVGETGVDTQYF.

The chain couples TRBV10-3 to TRBJ1-4; D is unclear. This CDR3 region has 11 residues. Trimming cost V 0 bases and J 8 bases, with 1 base left between them. Germline V CDR1 and CDR2: ENHRY, SYGVKD. The DNA of the CDR3 is TGTGCCATCAGTGAGTCCGAAAAACTGTTTTTT. Its protein is CAISESEKLFF.

This chain connects TRBV5-1 to TRBJ2-6, with 10 bases lining up with TRBD1. CDR3 size: 14 residues. With V trimmed by 5 bases and J by 12 bases, 8 bases remained unmatched. Germline CDR1 is SGHRS and CDR2 is YFSETQ. The CDR3 DNA reads as TGCGCCAGCAGAACCGGGACAGGGGACCCCGTCCTGACTTTC. As protein: CASRTGTGDPVLTF. The full variable domain, its missing parts supplied by reference TRBV5-1 and TRBJ2-6, is KAGVTQTPRYLIKTRGQQVTLSCSPISGHRSVSWYQQTPGQGLQFLFEYFSETQRNKGNFPGRFSGRQFSNSRSEMNVSTLELGDSALYLCASRTGTGDPVLTFGAGSRLTVL.

The chain has TRBV5-1 and TRBJ1-2; D perhaps matches TRBD1 (6 bases). Germline CDR1 and CDR2: SGHRS and YFSETQ. Trimming took off 4 bases at V and 5 bases at J, with 30 bases between the two ends. The CDR3 has 19 residues. The CDR3 DNA follows: TGCGCCAGCAGCCTGTTTTTCCGGGACACGGATTTTAATGAATATGGCTACACCTTC. Translated, it gives CASSLFFRDTDFNEYGYTF.